This T cell receptor (beta chain) comes out of a study of shared clonotypes between healthy human individuals (dated by TCRdb to 2020 to 2022). As for the study more broadly: The cohort comprised a couple of women and a few men aged 18 to 49 years. The study deeply sequenced blood TCR repertoires of 5 or 6 healthy adults to estimate repertoire size and the extent of clonotype sharing between individuals. Leukapheresis yielded between about 0.9 and 8.9 billion PBMCs per donor. For each donor, CD4 naive and CD4 memory were each given three plates, CD8 naive was given two plates, and CD8 memory was given one plate. To increase sequencing depth and limit assay-specific biases, different laboratories used diverse techniques to prepare libraries and sequence TCR repertoires.

The study at large found these results: Pairwise subsampling led to the expectation that sequencing depth would affect the degree of clonotype sharing among donors. Naive subsets generally had larger estimated clonotype richness than memory subsets. Incomplete sequencing was indicated by rarefaction of sorted-subset datasets, despite the large sequencing depth. Sharing across a few donors was observed for about 5% of naive CD4, 3% to 3.5% of naive CD8, about 2.5% of memory CD4, and over 0.3% of memory CD8 clonotypes. Sampling was restricted to blood, and TCR repertoires in tissues likely differ from the TCR repertoires found in blood. Because the study included only a small number of donors, the genetic and exposure-history diversity represented was limited. Compared with non-shared clonotypes, the clonotypes found in all four sorted-subset donors had higher generation probabilities.

The donors were healthy, HIV-negative adults who had no recently reported acute infections or vaccinations. Every donor was a Caucasian adult residing in Nashville, Tennessee, USA. Magnetic negative selection was used to enrich CD4+ T cells, after which naive cells were positively selected on CD45RA and the negative fraction became the memory subset. Blood was collected by leukapheresis, and PBMCs were isolated by Ficoll-Histopaque density gradient centrifugation and then cryopreserved in liquid nitrogen vapor phase. Analytical flow cytometry was used to check the purity and quantity of each magnetically sorted T cell population. Genomic DNA was isolated from every sorted fraction and measured by UV absorbance on a Nanodrop 2000c. As for this clone: It has no known antigen specificity. No per-base quality is available; no much larger clone lies one base away.

TCR CDR3 regions were amplified from genomic DNA by multiplex PCR using the deep immunoSEQ assay. Extracted genomic DNA from each cell subset was spread evenly across all wells of several immunoSEQ 96-well plates, with each plate serving as a replicate. Each replicate PCR for sorted subsets received 150 to 250 ng genomic DNA, equal to tens of thousands of T cell genomes. Purified libraries were quantified with a Qubit 3.0 fluorometer, sized on a Bioanalyzer 2100, and re-quantified with the KAPA Library Quantification kit. A separate single-read 150-cycle Illumina NextSeq 550 flow cell was used to sequence each immunoSEQ 96-well plate. The published analysis was carried out like this. The immunoSEQ output contained only junctional sequences without quality scores, so filtering could not match that applied to full-length reads. To assign V/J genes and CDR3, sequences were annotated against IMGT germline references using PyIR, a Python wrapper for IgBLAST v1.9. Reads were filtered out if the reads had weak V/J assignments (E-value above 1e-6), no CDR3, stop codons, out-of-frame junctions, or ambiguous translated residues. V3J clonotypes were defined as sequences sharing an identical inferred V gene, J gene, and CDR3 amino acid sequence. Percentage overlap between repertoires was computed as shared unique clonotypes divided by the size of the smaller repertoire. Richness of each repertoire was evaluated using RTK rarefaction, the Chao1 estimator, and Recon v2.1 estimates of unobserved clonotypes. For all TCRbeta clonotypes obtained by the gDNA method from four donors, generation probabilities were computed with OLGA. Sourced from immuneACCESS, this table was stored by TCRdb with only in-frame sequences that have V and J called. A share of the clones is absent; for the studies checked, an unresolved V gene accounts for under half, and the remainder has no known explanation. D and trimming were read from the DNA, whereas the V and J calls and clone size are those reported in that table. Recorded for this sample are 2 million to 2.5 million clones; approximately 90% of them occurred a single time. More than 0.35% of the sample is taken by the ten largest.

The CDR3 spans 13 residues, from the cysteine through the phenylalanine. Only CDR3 DNA remains: 39 bases, in frame from the first base. Looking up the germline V gene yields CDR1 MNHEY and CDR2 SVGAGI. The junction carries 8 bases between V and J, which are trimmed by 2 bases and 3 bases respectively. The clonotype was recovered from a man aged 18-30 years in good health. Some clones in this sample may be carry-over from other donors' samples. What was sequenced was naive CD4+ T cells from PBMCs. The cell subset or site label corresponds to: CD45RA+ positively selected. The chain is assembled from TRBV6-5 and TRBJ2-7, with a weak D call of TRBD1 (5 bases match). The CDR3 sequence is CASSYADNYEQYF. In nucleotides, the sequence is TGTGCCAGCAGTTACGCGGACAACTACGAGCAGTACTTC.